This T cell receptor beta chain originates from a study of blood T cells in healthy people across ages. Points from the study as a whole: With age, beta diversity per million T cells declined roughly linearly, significantly by 40.

Researchers isolated at least 7 million PBMCs per sample. Combining a sample-barcoded 5' primer with a J-beta primer mix, a second PCR ran for roughly 6 to 12 cycles. TCRdb re-analysed the 5' RACE reads in MiXCR, keeping a single row per CDR3 protein. This sample has hundreds of thousands of distinct CDR3 sequences; roughly 50% occur once, and the top ten carry approximately 21%. A note on this clonotype: The antigen remains unidentified.

This CDR3 has 15 amino acids. Germline CDR1 is SGHRS and CDR2 is YFSETQ. V was trimmed by 3 bases and J by 5 bases, leaving 15 bases between them. Sequencing used blood. The sequence came from a young man in good health. The chain uses TRBV5-1 and TRBJ2-1, with D perhaps given as TRBD1 or TRBD2 (7 bases each). CDR3 sequence: CASSWGGTANNEQFF. In DNA form, the CDR3 reads TGCGCCAGCAGCTGGGGGGGGACAGCCAACAATGAGCAGTTCTTC.